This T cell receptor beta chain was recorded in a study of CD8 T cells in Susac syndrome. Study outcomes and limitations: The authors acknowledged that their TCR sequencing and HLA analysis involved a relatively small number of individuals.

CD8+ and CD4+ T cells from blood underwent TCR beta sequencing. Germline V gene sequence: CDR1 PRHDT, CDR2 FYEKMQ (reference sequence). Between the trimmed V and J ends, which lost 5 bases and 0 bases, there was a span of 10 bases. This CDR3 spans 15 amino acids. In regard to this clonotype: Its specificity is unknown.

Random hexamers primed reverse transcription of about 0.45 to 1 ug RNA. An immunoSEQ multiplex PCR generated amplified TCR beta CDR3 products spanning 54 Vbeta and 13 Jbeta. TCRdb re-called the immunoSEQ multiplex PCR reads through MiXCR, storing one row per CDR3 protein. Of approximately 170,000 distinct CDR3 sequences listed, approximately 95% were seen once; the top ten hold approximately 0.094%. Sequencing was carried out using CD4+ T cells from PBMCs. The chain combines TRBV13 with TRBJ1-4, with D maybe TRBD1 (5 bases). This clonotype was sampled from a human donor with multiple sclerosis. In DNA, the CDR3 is TGTGCCAGCAGCCGGGGGGGAGCAACTAATGAAAAACTGTTTTTT. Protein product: CASSRGGATNEKLFF.